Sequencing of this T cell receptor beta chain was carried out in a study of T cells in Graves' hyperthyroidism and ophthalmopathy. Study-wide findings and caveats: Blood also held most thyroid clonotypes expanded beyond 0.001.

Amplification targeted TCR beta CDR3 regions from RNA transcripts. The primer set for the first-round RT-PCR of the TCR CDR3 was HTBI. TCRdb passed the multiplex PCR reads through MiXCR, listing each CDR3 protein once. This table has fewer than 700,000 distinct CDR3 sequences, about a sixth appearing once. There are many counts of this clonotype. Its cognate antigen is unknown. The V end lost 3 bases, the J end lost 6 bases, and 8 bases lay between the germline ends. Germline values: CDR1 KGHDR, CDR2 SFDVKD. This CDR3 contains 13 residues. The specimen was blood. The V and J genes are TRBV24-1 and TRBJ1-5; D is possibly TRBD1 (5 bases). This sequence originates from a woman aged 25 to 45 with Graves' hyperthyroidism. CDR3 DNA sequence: TGTGCCACCAGTGATCTCCAGGGTCAGCCCCAGCATTTT. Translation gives CATSDLQGQPQHF.